This record looks at one T cell receptor beta chain sequence and its context. Its antigen has not been determined. Base qualities are not recorded, but no much larger clone differs from it by a single base. Repertoires were sampled multiple times during chemoradiotherapy, which allowed clonal expansion in the tumor microenvironment to be followed. This sample is drawn from a study of chemoradiotherapy in HPV16-positive cancers (dated by TCRdb to between 2021 and 2023). The study in broad terms: Candidate HPV-specific T-cell clones and common TCR motifs were defined through functional T-cell assays on cells from a couple of HPV16-positive patients. Next, the candidate HPV-specific TCRs and motifs were followed in TCR repertoires from 80 to 90 patients with HPV-related cancers. Whether T-cell immunity against the HPV oncoproteins E6 and E7 changes during chemoradiotherapy and whether survival is affected by this immunity were examined in the study.

The method was the immunoSEQ multiplex PCR assay. What TCRdb holds here is the immuneACCESS table cut down to in-frame rearrangements. Part of the clones is not present; checked against another copy, under half of the missing clones reflect an unresolved V gene, and the others are unexplained. The sample includes 20,000 to 25,000 clones, with approximately 90% observed a single time. More than 5% of the sample goes to the ten largest clones. General study outcomes and caveats: Expansion of candidate HPV-specific clones and E7-related TCR motifs was observed in the tumor microenvironment during treatment, whereas no such expansion was observed for non-HPV-specific T cells. Only two HPV16-positive patients were used to derive the functional definition of HPV-specific T cells, and the survival association was reported for HPV16-positive patients. Among HPV16-positive patients, expansion of HPV-responsive T cells during chemoradiotherapy was associated with better recurrence-free survival.

There are 14 amino acids in the CDR3, from cysteine to phenylalanine inclusive. Only CDR3 DNA remains: 42 bases, in frame from the first base. V sheds 1 base and J sheds 3 bases, leaving 9 bases between their ends. CDR1 and CDR2, looked up from the germline V gene, are ENHRY and SYGVKD. The sequenced sample was blood, obtained from a patient who underwent chemoradiotherapy. This sequence originates from a human donor with HPV-associated anogenital cancer. The chain is assembled from TRBV10-3 and TRBJ1-1, with an unclear D gene assignment. The CDR3 corresponds to CAISEYGRDTEAFF. In nucleotides, the sequence is TGTGCCATCAGTGAGTATGGGAGGGACACTGAAGCTTTCTTT.